This T cell receptor (beta chain) stems from a study of OX40 agonist ivuxolimab in advanced cancers. Sequencing was performed with immunoSEQ multiplex PCR; in TCRdb, only in-frame clones are kept and a portion is missing. The table has 65,000 to 90,000 clones, about nine tenths seen once. The material sequenced was CD4+ or CD8+ T cells sorted from blood, taken in a trial of the OX40 agonist ivuxolimab. This receptor was taken from an adult with an advanced solid tumor such as melanoma, head and neck, liver or kidney cancer.

CDR3 in DNA: TGTGCCAGCAGTTCCGCACAGAGTTTTAACTATGGCTACACCTTC. This codes for CASSSAQSFNYGYTF. This sequence joins TRBV28 and TRBJ1-2, with D unresolved. CDR1 is MDHEN and CDR2 is SYDVKM in the germline V gene. The CDR3 extends over 15 amino acids. V was shortened by 4 bases and J by 1 base, with 13 bases between the two germline ends.